The 31 T cell receptor beta chains below all came from one sample that was sequenced in a study of cytomegalovirus exposure and HLA in healthy donors. 60 Vbeta and 13 Jbeta primers were used in PCR. TCRdb keeps only in-frame clones here, not all; method: immunoSEQ multiplex PCR. This sample has about 82,000 clones, with over 75% found just once. Sequencing was carried out using PBMCs. These receptor sequences come from a man aged 45-65 years in good health and CMV-seronegative.

This clone was seen a single time. The V gene is TRBV7-8, the J gene TRBJ2-7; TRBD2 agrees at 8 bases. Germline lookup yields CDR1 SGHVS and CDR2 FQNEAQ. With 7 bases clipped from V and 2 bases from J, the junction kept 16 bases outside the gene matches. This CDR3 spans 17 amino acids. In DNA, the CDR3 is TGTGCCAGCACTATAGCCGCGAGGACTAGCCCCACCTACGAGCAGTACTTC. Its translation is CASTIAARTSPTYEQYF.

The rearrangement links TRBV5-1 to TRBJ1-1; 7 nucleotides agree with TRBD1. V lost 6 bases to trimming and J lost 0 bases; unmatched junction nucleotides: 14. The CDR3 is 17 amino acids. Germline V CDR1 and CDR2: SGHRS, YFSETQ. The CDR3 loop is CASTQYRTGDLNTEAFF. Written as DNA, the CDR3 is TGCGCCAGCACCCAATACCGAACAGGGGACCTGAACACTGAAGCTTTCTTT. Combining the CDR3 with reference TRBV5-1 and TRBJ1-1 gives the whole variable domain KAGVTQTPRYLIKTRGQQVTLSCSPISGHRSVSWYQQTPGQGLQFLFEYFSETQRNKGNFPGRFSGRQFSNSRSEMNVSTLELGDSALYLCASTQYRTGDLNTEAFFGQGTRLTVV.

This chain connects TRBV7-9 to TRBJ1-1; D is unclear. Germline V gene sequence: CDR1 SEHNR, CDR2 FQNEAQ (reference sequence). Trimming took 4 bases from V and 1 from J, leaving 10 bases between them. The CDR3 consists of 14 residues. CDR3 protein: CASSSLGRNTEAFF. The CDR3 DNA reads as TGTGCCAGCAGCTCTCTAGGGAGGAACACTGAAGCTTTCTTT.

V and J are TRBV5-1 and TRBJ1-3, with TRBD1 identical over 7 bases. V was pared by 1 base and J by 0 bases, with 10 bases of the junction left unmatched. The CDR3 runs to 18 residues. Germline loops: CDR1 SGHRS, CDR2 YFSETQ. For the CDR3, the DNA is TGCGCCAGCAGCTTGTCAGTGACAGGGAGTAACTCTGGAAACACCATATATTTT. This sequence encodes CASSLSVTGSNSGNTIYF.

V gene TRBV28 combines with J gene TRBJ1-1; no definite D call. The CDR3 has 12 amino acids. Looked up from germline, CDR1 is MDHEN and CDR2 is SYDVKM. V dropped 4 bases and J dropped 5 bases, with 8 bases sitting between them. CDR3 sequence reads: CASSSSKTEAFF. CDR3 in DNA: TGTGCCAGCAGTTCATCTAAGACTGAAGCTTTCTTT.

The chain links TRBV5-5 to TRBJ2-6, with a tentative D call TRBD1 (6 bases). V lost 4 bases, J lost 2 bases, and 13 bases lay in between. This CDR3 contains 16 residues. Germline V gives CDR1 SGHKS, CDR2 YYEKEE (reference sequence). The DNA for the CDR3 is TGTGCCAGCAGCAAAAATCCAGGGGCTGGGGCCAACGTCCTGACTTTC. Translation gives CASSKNPGAGANVLTF.

This clone was picked up a small number of times. This sequence joins TRBV19 and TRBJ2-2; 10 positions match TRBD1. CDR1 is LNHDA, CDR2 SQIVND, per germline (reference sequence). V gave up 9 bases and J gave up 3 bases; unmatched junction bases: 7. The CDR3 extends over 15 amino acids. The CDR3 coding sequence is TGTGCCAGCACCTGGACAGGGGGGCACACCGGGGAGCTGTTTTTT. It specifies CASTWTGGHTGELFF.

This clone was seen only once. The V gene is TRBV25-1, the J gene TRBJ1-1; D gene uncertain. V lost 0 bases and J 3 bases, leaving 5 bases between the germline ends. The CDR3 covers 13 residues. Germline CDR1 MGHDK, CDR2 SYGVNS. DNA of the CDR3: TGTGCCAGCAGTGAATACTTTGACACTGAAGCTTTCTTT. This codes for CASSEYFDTEAFF.

The chain has TRBV29-1 and TRBJ2-1; D remains unclear. Germline assignment: CDR1 SQVTM and CDR2 ANQGSEA. The CDR3 has 13 amino acids. V shed 4 bases and J shed 11 bases, with 18 bases lying between them. CDR3 residues: CSVGSRLDTQQFF. CDR3 nucleotides: TGCAGCGTTGGTTCCAGGTTAGATACGCAGCAGTTCTTC.

The CDR3, as DNA: TGTGCCAGCAGCCCCGGGGGTAGGGATGAGCAGTTCTTC. Its protein product is CASSPGGRDEQFF. The chain uses TRBV14 and TRBJ2-1; D might be TRBD2 (6 bases). The germline CDR1 and CDR2 sequences are SGHDN and FVKESK. The CDR3 is 13 amino acids. The ends were cut back, 4 bases at V and 8 bases at J, with 12 bases in the middle.

The V and J genes are TRBV5-1 and TRBJ2-3, with 15 bases lining up with TRBD2. The CDR3 is 21 amino acids. V trimming: 4 bases; J trimming: 0 bases; junction bases outside the gene matches: 15. CDR1 is SGHRS, CDR2 YFSETQ, per germline. In DNA, the CDR3 is TGCGCCAGCAGCCTATTCCTTTCCGGGACTAGCGGGGGGTCTAGCACAGATACGCAGTATTTT. Translating it yields CASSLFLSGTSGGSSTDTQYF.

CDR3 sequence: CASRSGTGRILKAGYTF. The CDR3 coding sequence is TGTGCCAGTAGGAGCGGGACAGGGCGTATACTTAAAGCGGGCTACACCTTC. V usage is TRBV19 and J usage is TRBJ1-2, with 9 bases matching TRBD1. Germline V gene lookup returns CDR1 LNHDA and CDR2 SQIVND (reference sequence). The junction had 19 bases not matched to a gene; V was cut back by 6 bases and J by 8 bases. The CDR3 covers 17 residues. The full variable domain, in which reference TRBV19 and TRBJ1-2 provide the parts outside the CDR3, is DGGITQSPKYLFRKEGQNVTLSCEQNLNHDAMYWYRQDPGQGLRLIYYSQIVNDFQKGDIAEGYSVSREKKESFPLTVTSAQKNPTAFYLCASRSGTGRILKAGYTFGSGTRLTVV.

The chain employs TRBV5-1 and TRBJ1-5, with TRBD1 identical over 8 bases. After removal of 0 bases from V and 6 bases from J, the junction contained 8 bases not matched to a gene. This CDR3 is 16 amino acids long. Germline loops: CDR1 SGHRS, CDR2 YFSETQ. CDR3 in DNA: TGCGCCAGCAGCTTGGAGGGCAGGGGGCGCGGTCAGCCCCAGCATTTT. Amino acids: CASSLEGRGRGQPQHF.

The V gene is TRBV30, the J gene TRBJ1-5, with D perhaps TRBD1 (5 bases). CDR1 GTSNPN and CDR2 SVGIG come from the germline V gene (reference sequence). Trimming removed 2 bases from V and 1 base from J, with 12 bases in between. The CDR3 runs 15 residues. The CDR3 nucleotides read TGTGCCTGGAGTAACAAGGGGTACAGCAATCAGCCCCAGCATTTT. Translating it yields CAWSNKGYSNQPQHF.

The genes are TRBV4-2 and TRBJ2-5; 10 bases match TRBD2. Germline V gene sequence: CDR1 LGHNA, CDR2 YNFKEQ. J was trimmed by 1 base and V by 0 bases; bases with no gene match: 5. CDR3 length: 17 residues. The CDR3 sequence is CASSQDAASGGQETQYF. The DNA of the CDR3 is TGTGCCAGCAGCCAAGATGCGGCTAGCGGGGGCCAAGAGACCCAGTACTTC.

The genes are TRBV19 and TRBJ1-6; no clear D. In germline, CDR1 is LNHDA, CDR2 SQIVND (reference sequence). There are 16 residues in the CDR3. The V and J ends lost 3 bases and 10 bases respectively, with 19 bases between them. CDR3 nucleotide sequence: TGTGCCAGTAGTATTGTTTTGGTACAGAGCCAGTCACCCCTCCACTTT. Translating it yields CASSIVLVQSQSPLHF.

V gene TRBV7-9 combines with J gene TRBJ2-1; 10 bases fit TRBD2. Germline V lookup: CDR1 SEHNR, CDR2 FQNEAQ (reference sequence). The V segment lost 8 bases and the J segment 8 bases; nucleotides outside the gene matches: 12. The CDR3 contains 15 residues. Here the CDR3 DNA reads TGTGCCAGCGGGCCTAGCGGGGGAATAGTGCATGAGCAGTTCTTC. Encoded protein: CASGPSGGIVHEQFF.

The gene calls are TRBV6-5 and TRBJ1-1; a weak D match, TRBD1 (6 bases). V shed 8 bases and J shed 10 bases, with 20 bases lying between them. CDR1 is MNHEY, CDR2 SVGAGI, per germline. The CDR3 totals 13 residues. Here the CDR3 reads CASFASTGPGAFF. In DNA form, the CDR3 reads TGTGCCAGCTTTGCATCTACAGGGCCTGGAGCTTTCTTT.

CDR3 nucleotide sequence: TGTGCCAGCAGTGAAAATAGCGGGGGGGCCTCTGGGGAGCTGTTTTTT. It yields the protein CASSENSGGASGELFF. The genes are TRBV2 and TRBJ2-2; TRBD2 matches 11 bases. Trimming took 2 bases from V and 8 from J; bases not matched to a gene: 7. Germline V lookup: CDR1 SNHLY, CDR2 FYNNEI. The CDR3 sequence is 16 residues long.

The chain uses TRBV15 and TRBJ1-1, with no clear D. This CDR3 has 12 amino acids. V was clipped by 0 bases and J by 6 bases, with 5 bases between them. The V gene's germline CDR1 is LNHNV and CDR2 YYDKDF (reference sequence). The chain's CDR3 is CATSRDLSEAFF. Written as DNA, the CDR3 is TGTGCCACCAGCAGAGATCTCTCTGAAGCTTTCTTT.

V gene TRBV2 combines with J gene TRBJ2-3; D unresolved. V gave up 6 bases and J gave up 0 bases, with 13 bases separating them. The CDR3 is 15 residues long. Germline V lookup: CDR1 SNHLY, CDR2 FYNNEI. The CDR3 spells CASRVWLASTDTQYF. The CDR3 DNA sequence: TGTGCCAGCAGGGTATGGTTAGCCAGCACAGATACGCAGTATTTT.

The gene calls are TRBV4-1 and TRBJ2-5, with 7 nucleotides matching TRBD2. The DNA end is more similar to TRBJ2-7, so the J call may be wrong. The CDR3 is made up of 18 amino acids. CDR1 and CDR2 (germline): MGHRA, YSYEKL. CDR3 loop: CASSQEAVVGRGFYEQYF. The CDR3 bases are TGCGCCAGCAGCCAAGAAGCCGTCGTGGGGCGGGGGTTCTACGAGCAGTACTTC.

In DNA, the CDR3 is TGCGCCAGCAGCCTCTGGGACAGTAACAATGAGCAGTTCTTC. It codes for CASSLWDSNNEQFF. This sequence joins TRBV4-3 and TRBJ2-1, with 7 bases identical to TRBD1. With 4 bases clipped from V and 5 bases from J, the junction kept 5 bases outside the gene matches. The germline gives CDR1 LGHNA, CDR2 YSLEER. This CDR3 region has 14 residues.

The J gene is TRBJ2-2, the V gene TRBV7-6, with a weak D call TRBD2 (6 bases). The germline V and J ends were trimmed by 1 base and 1 base, with 7 bases remaining between them. The CDR3 extends over 15 amino acids. Germline V CDR1 and CDR2: SGHVS, FNYEAQ. CDR3 DNA sequence: TGTGCCAGCAGCTTAGAAGCGGGGAACACCGGGGAGCTGTTTTTT. It specifies CASSLEAGNTGELFF.

This clone turned up a few times. The chain employs TRBV15 and TRBJ2-7; D might be TRBD1 (6 bases). Germline loops: CDR1 LNHNV, CDR2 YYDKDF (reference sequence). Trimming shortened V by 5 bases and J by 0 bases, and 11 bases separated the two germline ends. CDR3 length: 14 amino acids. The CDR3 loop reads CATSDGGFSYEQYF. The CDR3, as DNA: TGTGCCACCAGCGATGGGGGCTTCTCCTACGAGCAGTACTTC.

V and J are TRBV2 and TRBJ1-2; 11 nucleotides agree with TRBD1. V lost 6 bases and J lost 6; bases outside the gene matches: 12. The germline V gene encodes CDR1 SNHLY and CDR2 FYNNEI. This CDR3 contains 16 residues. The CDR3 here is CASRDGTGGSLDGYTF. CDR3 sequence (DNA): TGTGCCAGCAGAGACGGGACAGGGGGTTCATTGGATGGCTACACCTTC. Complete variable domain (other parts from reference TRBV2 and TRBJ1-2): EPEVTQTPSHQVTQMGQEVILRCVPISNHLYFYWYRQILGQKVEFLVSFYNNEISEKSEIFDDQFSVERPDGSNFTLKIRSTKLEDSAMYFCASRDGTGGSLDGYTFGSGTRLTVV.

The J gene is TRBJ1-2, the V gene TRBV5-6; weak D call: TRBD1 (5 bases). CDR1 SGHDT and CDR2 YYEEEE come from the germline V gene. The CDR3 runs 15 residues. V was clipped by 4 bases and J by 7 bases, with 20 bases between them. DNA of the CDR3: TGTGCCAGCAGCCTCCTGGTCGGAGGGGCGTCTGGCTACACCTTC. Translated, it gives CASSLLVGGASGYTF.

The chain is built from TRBV15 and TRBJ2-1; TRBD1 agrees at 9 bases. The CDR3 totals 15 residues. CDR1 and CDR2 (germline): LNHNV, YYDKDF (reference sequence). Trimming removed 6 bases from V and 9 bases from J; junction bases left unmatched: 12. The CDR3, as DNA: TGTGCCACCAGTCCCAGGGACAGGGCTCTGGGTGAGCAGTTCTTC. Amino acids: CATSPRDRALGEQFF.

The rearrangement joins TRBV25-1 to TRBJ2-2; weak D call: TRBD1 (6 bases). The germline V gene encodes CDR1 MGHDK and CDR2 SYGVNS. Trimming stripped 3 bases from V and 0 bases from J, with 8 bases between. The CDR3 loop spans 15 amino acids. CDR3 nucleotide sequence: TGTGCCAGCAGTGATAGGGGGACGAACACCGGGGAGCTGTTTTTT. Translation: CASSDRGTNTGELFF.

V is TRBV7-2 and J is TRBJ1-1; tentative D call: TRBD1 (6 bases). V was clipped by 5 bases and J by 5 bases, with 18 bases between them. The CDR3 contains 15 residues. CDR1 and CDR2 (germline): SGHTA, FQGNSA. DNA of the CDR3: TGTGCCAGCAGCCTCCCCCCACAGGGAAGGACTGAAGCTTTCTTT. Its protein product is CASSLPPQGRTEAFF.

The CDR3 region is CASSQLPQYGETQYF. The DNA of the CDR3 is TGTGCCAGCAGCCAATTACCCCAATACGGAGAGACCCAGTACTTC. V and J are TRBV6-5 and TRBJ2-5; unclear D gene. Germline CDR1 MNHEY, CDR2 SVGAGI. CDR3 length: 15 amino acids. V lost 6 bases and J 4 bases, leaving 18 bases between the germline ends.